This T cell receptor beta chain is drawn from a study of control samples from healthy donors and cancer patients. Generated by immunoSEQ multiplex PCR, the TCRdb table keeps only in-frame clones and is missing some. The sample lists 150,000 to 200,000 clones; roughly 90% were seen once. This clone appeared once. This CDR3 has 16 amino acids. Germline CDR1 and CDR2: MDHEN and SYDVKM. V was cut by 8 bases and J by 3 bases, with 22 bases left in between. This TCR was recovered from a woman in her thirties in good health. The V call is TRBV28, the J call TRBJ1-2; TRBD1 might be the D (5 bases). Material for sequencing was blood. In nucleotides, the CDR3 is TGTGCCAGCGGAACGGAAGTCTGGGGCGAAGACTATGGCTACACCTTC. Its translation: CASGTEVWGEDYGYTF.